This T cell receptor beta chain was documented in a study of blood T cell repertoires in COVID-19. For the study at large: The samples span acute and convalescent COVID-19 from the United States, Italy and Spain.

The method was immunoSEQ multiplex PCR; TCRdb's version includes in-frame clones alone and lacks a portion of them. This sample has 50,000 to 60,000 clones; approximately 91% occur once, and the top ten carry nearly 10%. The CDR3 runs to 14 residues. CDR1 is LNHNV and CDR2 is YYDKDF in the germline V gene (reference sequence). Germline trimming cut 1 base from V and 3 bases from J; bases unmatched to any gene: 2. This clone was seen once. The chain recombines TRBV15 with TRBJ2-7, with 8 bases that match TRBD1. This clonotype was sampled from a woman older than 75 with acute or convalescent COVID-19. The material sequenced was peripheral blood. The CDR3 DNA is TGTGCCACCAGCAGAGGACAGGGGATCTACGAGCAGTACTTC. Translation: CATSRGQGIYEQYF.